This T cell receptor (beta chain) is from a study of blood T cell repertoires in COVID-19. Study information: Specimens from acute and convalescent COVID-19 originated in the United States, Italy and Spain. Sources were T cells, B-cell-depleted T cells, or PBMCs; the material itself was cDNA or gDNA.

The Seattle patients, enrolled during active infection, were followed longitudinally. Original data processing: From reference gene primer amplification, estimates of nucleated cell counts were derived. Clones were sequenced by immunoSEQ multiplex PCR, and TCRdb holds only the in-frame ones, with some missing. D and trimming come from the DNA, and the V and J calls and clone size come from that table. This sample has 250,000 or so clones, with about 90% found just once. V lost 0 bases and J lost 5; bases outside the gene matches: 15. The germline V gene encodes CDR1 MGHRA and CDR2 YSYEKL. The CDR3 contains 19 residues.

The receptor was isolated from a young man with COVID-19, enrolled during active disease. The gene calls are TRBV4-1 and TRBJ2-3; 9 bases line up with TRBD2. The material sequenced was peripheral blood. As DNA, the CDR3 is TGCGCCAGCAGCCAAGAGGAGTTGTCACAGCGGGGGGATCTAGATACGCAGTATTTT. Amino acids: CASSQEELSQRGDLDTQYF.